Each of the 7 T cell receptor beta chains below was sequenced from the same sample in a study of cytomegalovirus exposure and HLA in healthy donors. With 60 Vbeta and 13 Jbeta primers, the PCR was carried out. Repertoires were generated with immunoSEQ multiplex PCR, while TCRdb's copy carries only in-frame clones and drops some. The sample includes about 92,000 clones. What was sequenced was PBMCs. The receptors were gathered from a man over 45 in good health and CMV-seropositive.

The V gene is TRBV7-9, the J gene TRBJ2-1, with 9 bases that match TRBD2. CDR3 length: 14 residues. V shed 7 bases and J 1 base; nucleotides not matched to a gene: 2. Germline CDR1 SEHNR, CDR2 FQNEAQ (reference sequence). The CDR3 sequence is CASIAGVSYNEQFF. CDR3 sequence (DNA): TGTGCCAGCATAGCGGGAGTGTCCTACAATGAGCAGTTCTTC.

The V call is TRBV7-3, the J call TRBJ2-1; 7 nucleotides match TRBD2. V shed 5 bases, J shed 7 bases, and the junction held 8 bases outside the gene matches. Germline CDR1 and CDR2: SGHTA and FQGTGA. This CDR3 contains 14 residues. CDR3 DNA sequence: TGTGCCAGCAGCCTCAGCGGGATTGGGAATGAGCAGTTCTTC. Translating it yields CASSLSGIGNEQFF.

This chain links TRBV18 with TRBJ2-1, with TRBD1 identical over 8 bases. V dropped 5 bases and J dropped 10; count of bases not matched to a gene: 10. Per the germline V gene, CDR1 is KGHSH and CDR2 is LQKENI. The CDR3 is 14 residues long. In DNA, the CDR3 is TGTGCCAGCTCAAGGACCGGGACAGGCATCGAGCAGTTCTTC. Its protein is CASSRTGTGIEQFF.

The chain recombines TRBV19 with TRBJ1-6, with a possible D match to TRBD1 (5 bases). The germline V and J ends were trimmed by 1 base and 9 bases, with 7 bases remaining between them. Germline CDR1 is LNHDA and CDR2 is SQIVND (reference sequence). This CDR3 spans 13 amino acids. CDR3 nucleotides: TGTGCCAGTAGTATAGGCAGGGTTTCACCCCTCCACTTT. Encoded protein: CASSIGRVSPLHF.

This sequence joins TRBV5-1 and TRBJ1-2, with D tentatively TRBD1 (6 bases). Germline CDR1 and CDR2: SGHRS and YFSETQ. V gave up 3 bases and J gave up 8 bases, with 20 bases separating them. The CDR3 has 15 amino acids. For the CDR3, the DNA is TGCGCCAGCAGCTGGAGCGGGGACACCGGTACGGGCTACACCTTC. Translating it yields CASSWSGDTGTGYTF.

The chain links TRBV5-6 to TRBJ1-2; 7 nucleotides match TRBD1. Unmatched junction bases numbered 4, after V lost 0 bases and J lost 8 bases. The germline V gene has CDR1 SGHDT and CDR2 YYEEEE. The CDR3 contains 13 residues. The CDR3, as DNA: TGTGCCAGCAGCTTGGGGCAGGGGGACGGCTACACCTTC. Translated, it gives CASSLGQGDGYTF.

The gene calls are TRBV7-8 and TRBJ2-5; TRBD1 is a possible D gene (6 bases). CDR1 and CDR2 (germline): SGHVS, FQNEAQ. This CDR3 is built from 15 residues. Trimming took off 4 bases at V and 1 base at J, with 13 bases between the two ends. CDR3 loop: CASSSPGHFQETQYF. The DNA for the CDR3 is TGTGCCAGCAGCTCCCCGGGACACTTCCAAGAGACCCAGTACTTC.